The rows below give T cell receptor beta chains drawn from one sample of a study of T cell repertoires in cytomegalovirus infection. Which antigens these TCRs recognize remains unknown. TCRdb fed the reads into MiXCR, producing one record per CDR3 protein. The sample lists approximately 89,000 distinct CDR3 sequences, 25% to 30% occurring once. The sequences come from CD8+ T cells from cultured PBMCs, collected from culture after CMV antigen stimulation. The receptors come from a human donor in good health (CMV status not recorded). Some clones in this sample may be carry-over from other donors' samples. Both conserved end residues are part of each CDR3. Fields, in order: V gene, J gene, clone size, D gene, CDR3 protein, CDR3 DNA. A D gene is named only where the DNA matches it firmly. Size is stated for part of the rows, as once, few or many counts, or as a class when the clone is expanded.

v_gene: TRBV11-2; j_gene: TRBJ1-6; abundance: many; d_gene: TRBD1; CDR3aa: CASSVRTGYNSPLHF; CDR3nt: TGTGCCAGCAGCGTCAGGACAGGCTATAATTCACCCCTCCACTTT
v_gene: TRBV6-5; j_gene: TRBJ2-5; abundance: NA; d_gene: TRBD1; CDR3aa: CASSYASTGAETQYF; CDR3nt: TGTGCCAGCAGTTACGCCTCGACAGGGGCAGAGACCCAGTACTTC
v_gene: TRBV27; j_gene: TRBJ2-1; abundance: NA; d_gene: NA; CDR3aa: CASSPLGSGNEQFF; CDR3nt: TGTGCCAGCAGTCCCCTGGGCTCAGGGAATGAGCAGTTCTTC
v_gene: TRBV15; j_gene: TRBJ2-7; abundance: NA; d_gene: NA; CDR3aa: CATSRGEGTAAYEQYF; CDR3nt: TGTGCCACCAGCCGGGGGGAGGGGACAGCAGCCTACGAGCAGTACTTC
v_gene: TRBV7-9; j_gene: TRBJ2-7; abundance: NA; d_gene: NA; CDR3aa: CATLGDAGERYEQYF; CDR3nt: TGTGCCACCCTGGGGGACGCAGGGGAAAGGTACGAGCAGTACTTC
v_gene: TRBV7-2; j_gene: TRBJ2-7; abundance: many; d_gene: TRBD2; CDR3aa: CASSPMGGDYEQYF; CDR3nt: TGTGCCAGCAGCCCTATGGGGGGGGACTACGAGCAGTACTTC
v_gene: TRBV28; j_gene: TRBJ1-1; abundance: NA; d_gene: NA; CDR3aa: CASSWTLGQVNTEAFF; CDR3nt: TGTGCCAGCAGTTGGACCCTGGGACAAGTGAACACTGAAGCTTTCTTT
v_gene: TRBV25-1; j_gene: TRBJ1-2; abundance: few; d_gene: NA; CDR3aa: CASSDLVLEDYGYTF; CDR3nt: TGTGCCAGCAGTGATTTAGTCCTGGAGGACTATGGCTACACCTTC
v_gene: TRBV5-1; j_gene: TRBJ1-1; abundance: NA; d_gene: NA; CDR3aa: CASSFPTGEAIMNTEAFF; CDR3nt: TGCGCCAGCAGCTTCCCGACAGGAGAGGCGATCATGAACACTGAAGCTTTCTTT
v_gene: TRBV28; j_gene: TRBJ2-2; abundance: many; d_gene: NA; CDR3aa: CASSLSARATGELFF; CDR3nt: TGTGCCAGCAGTTTATCGGCCAGGGCAACCGGGGAGCTGTTTTTT
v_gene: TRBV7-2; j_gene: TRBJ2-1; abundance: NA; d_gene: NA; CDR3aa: CASSGIAFLGNNEQFF; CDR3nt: TGTGCCAGCAGCGGAATCGCGTTCTTGGGGAACAATGAGCAGTTCTTC
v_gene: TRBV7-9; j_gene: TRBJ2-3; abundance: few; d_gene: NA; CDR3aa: CASSPPASFTDTQYF; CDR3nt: TGTGCCAGCAGCCCACCCGCGAGTTTCACAGATACGCAGTATTTT
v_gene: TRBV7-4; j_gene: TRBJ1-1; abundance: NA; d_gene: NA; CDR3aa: CASGQQNTEAFF; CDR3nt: TGTGCCAGCGGACAACAGAACACTGAAGCTTTCTTT
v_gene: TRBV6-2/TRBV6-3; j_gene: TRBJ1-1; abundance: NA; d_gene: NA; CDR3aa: CASRHRGATEAFF; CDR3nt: TGTGCCAGCAGACACCGCGGGGCCACCGAAGCTTTCTTT
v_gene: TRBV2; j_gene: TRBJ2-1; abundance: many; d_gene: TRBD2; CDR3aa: CASSEIGGGLAGSNEQFF; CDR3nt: TGTGCCAGCAGTGAAATAGGTGGGGGACTAGCGGGGAGCAATGAGCAGTTCTTC
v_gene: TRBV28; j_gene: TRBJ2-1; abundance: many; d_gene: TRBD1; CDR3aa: CASRFPGTGESNEQFF; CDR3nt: TGTGCCAGCAGATTTCCCGGGACAGGGGAAAGCAATGAGCAGTTCTTC
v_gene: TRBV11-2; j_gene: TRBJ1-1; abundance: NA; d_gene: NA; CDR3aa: CASSHFFGSLNTEAFF; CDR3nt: TGTGCCAGCAGCCACTTCTTTGGGTCATTGAACACTGAAGCTTTCTTT
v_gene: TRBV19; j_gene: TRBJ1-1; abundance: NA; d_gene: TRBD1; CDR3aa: CVSSQGTALNTEAFF; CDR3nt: TGTGTCAGTAGTCAAGGGACAGCCCTTAACACTGAAGCTTTCTTT
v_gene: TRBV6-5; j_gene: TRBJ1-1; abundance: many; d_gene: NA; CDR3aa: CASSLDLLNTEAFF; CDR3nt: TGTGCCAGCAGCCTGGACCTCTTGAACACTGAAGCTTTCTTT
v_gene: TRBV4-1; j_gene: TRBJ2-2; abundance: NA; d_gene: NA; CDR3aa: CASSQDMAQVRDTGELFF; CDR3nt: TGCGCCAGCAGCCAAGACATGGCGCAGGTCCGGGACACCGGGGAGCTGTTTTTT
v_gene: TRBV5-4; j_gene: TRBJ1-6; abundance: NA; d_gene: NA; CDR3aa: CASSLDQGWNSPLHF; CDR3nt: TGTGCCAGCAGCTTGGATCAGGGTTGGAATTCACCCCTCCACTTT
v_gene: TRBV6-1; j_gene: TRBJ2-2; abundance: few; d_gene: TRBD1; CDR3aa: CASRDLPGTGNTGELFF; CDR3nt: TGTGCCAGCAGGGATTTACCCGGGACAGGGAACACCGGGGAGCTGTTTTTT
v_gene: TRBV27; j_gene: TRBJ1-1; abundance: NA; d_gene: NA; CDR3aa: CASSLSQGPNTEAFF; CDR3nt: TGTGCCAGCAGTCTCTCACAGGGACCGAACACTGAAGCTTTCTTT
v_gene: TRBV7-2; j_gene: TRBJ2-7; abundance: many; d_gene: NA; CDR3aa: CASSLDFLTYEQYF; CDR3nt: TGTGCCAGCAGCTTAGATTTCCTTACCTACGAGCAGTACTTC
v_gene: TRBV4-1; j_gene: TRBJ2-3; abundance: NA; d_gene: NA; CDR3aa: CASSQDGGTDTQYF; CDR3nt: TGCGCCAGCAGCCAAGATGGGGGCACAGATACGCAGTATTTT
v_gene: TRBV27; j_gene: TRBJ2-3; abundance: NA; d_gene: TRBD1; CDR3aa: CASSPPRGRSTDTQYF; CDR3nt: TGTGCCAGCAGTCCTCCCAGGGGGCGAAGCACAGATACGCAGTATTTT
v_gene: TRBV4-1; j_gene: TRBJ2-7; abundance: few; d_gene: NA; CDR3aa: CASSQESELSYEQYF; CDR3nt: TGCGCCAGCAGCCAAGAGAGTGAGCTCTCCTACGAGCAGTACTTC
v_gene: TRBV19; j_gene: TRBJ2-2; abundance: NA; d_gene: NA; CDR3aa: CASSSILGELFF; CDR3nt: TGTGCCAGTAGTTCGATTCTCGGGGAGCTGTTTTTT
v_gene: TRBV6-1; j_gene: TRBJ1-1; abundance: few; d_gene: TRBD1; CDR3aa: CASRDRGSAFF; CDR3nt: TGTGCCAGTAGGGACAGGGGGAGTGCTTTCTTT
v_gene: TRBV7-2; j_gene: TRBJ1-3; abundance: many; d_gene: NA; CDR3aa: CASRGFSGNTIYF; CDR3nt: TGTGCCAGCCGAGGGTTCTCTGGAAACACCATATATTTT
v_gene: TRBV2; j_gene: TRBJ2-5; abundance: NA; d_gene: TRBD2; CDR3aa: CASIGLVGGSGTQYF; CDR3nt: TGTGCCAGCATCGGACTAGTGGGCGGGTCGGGGACCCAGTACTTC
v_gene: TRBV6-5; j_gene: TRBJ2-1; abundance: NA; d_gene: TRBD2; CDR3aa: CASSYLAGGPPSGQEQFF; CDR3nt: TGTGCCAGCAGTTACCTAGCGGGGGGGCCCCCATCGGGTCAGGAGCAGTTCTTC
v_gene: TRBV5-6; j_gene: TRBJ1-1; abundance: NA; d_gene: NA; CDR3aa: CASSLLPGGNTEAFF; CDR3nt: TGTGCCAGCAGCTTGTTGCCAGGAGGGAACACTGAAGCTTTCTTT
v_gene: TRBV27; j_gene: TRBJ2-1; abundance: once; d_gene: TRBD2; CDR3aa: CASSLTSGGINEQFF; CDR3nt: TGTGCCAGCAGTTTGACTAGCGGGGGGATCAATGAGCAGTTCTTC
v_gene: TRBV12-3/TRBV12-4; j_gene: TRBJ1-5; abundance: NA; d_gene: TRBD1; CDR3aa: CASSPGGGQPQHF; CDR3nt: TGTGCCAGCAGCCCAGGGGGGGGTCAGCCCCAGCATTTT
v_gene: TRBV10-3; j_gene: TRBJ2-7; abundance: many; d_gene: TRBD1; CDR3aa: CAISGDSNYEQYF; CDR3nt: TGTGCCATCAGTGGGGACAGTAACTACGAGCAGTACTTC
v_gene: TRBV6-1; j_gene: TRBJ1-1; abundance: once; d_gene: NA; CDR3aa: CASRHNTEAFF; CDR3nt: TGTGCCAGCAGGCACAACACTGAAGCTTTCTTT
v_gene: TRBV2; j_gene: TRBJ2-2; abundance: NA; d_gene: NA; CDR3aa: CASSGAGELFF; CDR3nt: TGTGCCAGCAGTGGTGCCGGGGAGCTGTTTTTT
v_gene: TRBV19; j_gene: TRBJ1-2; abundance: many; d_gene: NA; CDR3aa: CASSTLTTGDGYTF; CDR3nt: TGTGCCAGTAGTACGCTCACTACGGGCGATGGCTACACCTTC
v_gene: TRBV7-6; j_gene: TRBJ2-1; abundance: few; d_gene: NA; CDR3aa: CASSLEGVRLGLDEQFF; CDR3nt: TGTGCCAGCAGCTTAGAGGGGGTCAGGCTGGGTCTAGATGAGCAGTTCTTC
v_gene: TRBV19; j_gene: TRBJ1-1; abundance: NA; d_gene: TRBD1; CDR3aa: CASRDSLNTEAFF; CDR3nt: TGTGCCAGCCGGGACAGCTTGAACACTGAAGCTTTCTTT
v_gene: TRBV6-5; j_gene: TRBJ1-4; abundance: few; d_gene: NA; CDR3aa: CASSYSGQVEKLFF; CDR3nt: TGTGCCAGCAGTTACTCTGGGCAGGTTGAAAAACTGTTTTTT
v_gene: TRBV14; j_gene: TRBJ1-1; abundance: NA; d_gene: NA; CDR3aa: CASSQDTAGITEAFF; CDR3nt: TGTGCCAGCAGCCAAGATACGGCGGGTATCACTGAAGCTTTCTTT
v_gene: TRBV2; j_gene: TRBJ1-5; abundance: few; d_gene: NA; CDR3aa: CASSIWGDSNQPQHF; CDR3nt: TGTGCCAGCAGTATTTGGGGGGATAGCAATCAGCCCCAGCATTTT
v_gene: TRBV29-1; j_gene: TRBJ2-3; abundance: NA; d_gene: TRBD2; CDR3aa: CSALAGEQYF; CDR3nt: TGCAGCGCACTAGCGGGGGAGCAGTATTTT
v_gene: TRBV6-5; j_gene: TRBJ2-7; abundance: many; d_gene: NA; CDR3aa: CASRGPIYEQYF; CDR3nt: TGTGCCAGCAGGGGACCCATCTACGAGCAGTACTTC
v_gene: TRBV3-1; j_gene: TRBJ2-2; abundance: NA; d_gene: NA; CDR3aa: CASSHGELFF; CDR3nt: TGTGCCAGCAGCCACGGGGAGCTGTTTTTT
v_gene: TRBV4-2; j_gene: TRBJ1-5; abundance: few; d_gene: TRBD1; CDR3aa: CASSQVQGAGQPQHF; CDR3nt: TGTGCCAGCAGCCAAGTTCAGGGGGCGGGGCAGCCCCAGCATTTT
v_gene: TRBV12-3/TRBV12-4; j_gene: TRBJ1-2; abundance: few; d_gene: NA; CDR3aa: CASSPQFGAYGYTF; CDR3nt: TGTGCCAGCAGTCCTCAATTTGGGGCGTATGGCTACACCTTC
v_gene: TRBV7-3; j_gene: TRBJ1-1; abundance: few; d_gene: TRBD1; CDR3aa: CVSSSRQGTEAFF; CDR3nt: TGTGTCAGCAGCTCTCGACAGGGTACTGAAGCTTTCTTT
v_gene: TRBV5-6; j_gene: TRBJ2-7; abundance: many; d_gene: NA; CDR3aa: CASSFQGGGIYEQYF; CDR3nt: TGTGCCAGCAGCTTCCAGGGCGGCGGTATATACGAGCAGTACTTC
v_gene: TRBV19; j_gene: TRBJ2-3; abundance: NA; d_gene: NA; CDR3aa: CASSIDPFGGPTDTQYF; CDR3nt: TGTGCCAGTAGTATAGATCCGTTTGGAGGCCCCACAGATACGCAGTATTTT
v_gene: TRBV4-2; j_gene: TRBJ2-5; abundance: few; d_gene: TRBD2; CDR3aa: CASSQEWIGTSGGEKTQYF; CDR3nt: TGTGCCAGCAGCCAAGAGTGGATAGGGACTAGCGGGGGTGAAAAGACCCAGTACTTC
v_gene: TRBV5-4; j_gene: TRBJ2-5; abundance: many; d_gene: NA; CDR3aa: CASSVTRETQYF; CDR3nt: TGTGCCAGCAGCGTTACTAGGGAGACCCAGTACTTC
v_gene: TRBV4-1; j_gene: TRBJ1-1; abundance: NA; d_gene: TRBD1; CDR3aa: CASSQGGTGYEAFF; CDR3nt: TGTGCCAGCAGCCAAGGGGGGACAGGATATGAAGCTTTCTTT
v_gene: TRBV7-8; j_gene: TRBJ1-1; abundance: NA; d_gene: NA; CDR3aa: CASSWGARGTEAFF; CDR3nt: TGTGCCAGCAGCTGGGGAGCCAGGGGCACTGAAGCTTTCTTT
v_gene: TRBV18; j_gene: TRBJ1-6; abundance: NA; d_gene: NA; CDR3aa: CASSPGRTNSALHF; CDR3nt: TGTGCCAGCTCACCAGGCAGGACTAATTCGGCCCTCCACTTT
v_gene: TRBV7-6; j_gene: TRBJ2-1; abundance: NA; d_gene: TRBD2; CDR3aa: CANSLLAGGGNEQFF; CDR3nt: TGTGCCAACAGTCTTCTAGCGGGGGGGGGCAATGAGCAGTTCTTC